This T cell receptor beta chain was recovered during a study of regulatory T cells in long-lasting Graves disease. This clonotype was detected ten times or more. Time point: newly diagnosed GD, antithyroid drugs for less than 3 months. With RNA extracted from PBMCs as input, the TCR library was made. Germline V gene lookup returns CDR1 DFQATT and CDR2 SNEGSKA (reference sequence). Trimming left V 3 bases short and J 1 base short, with 7 bases between. The CDR3 sequence is 13 residues long. iRepertoire HTBI primers and Arm-PCR of CDR3 regions built TCR beta libraries. MiXCR, run by TCRdb on the multiplex PCR reads, gives a single entry per CDR3 protein. The repertoire includes 450,000 to 650,000 distinct CDR3 sequences, about 16% of them detected once, and around a quarter sits in the top ten. The sample also formed part of further work on T cells in Graves' hyperthyroidism and ophthalmopathy.

The chain is built from TRBV20-1 and TRBJ1-5; tentative D call: TRBD1 (5 bases). Sequencing was performed on peripheral blood mononuclear cells (PBMCs), taken at new diagnosis, from a patient treated with antithyroid drugs. This clonotype was sampled from a woman aged 40 to 65 with Graves disease. The CDR3 nucleotides read TGCAGTGCTAGCAGGGACAGCAATCAGCCCCAGCATTTT. It encodes CSASRDSNQPQHF.